Below are 11 T cell receptor beta chains sequenced from a single sample in a study of identical twins. TCRdb analysed the 5' RACE reads with MiXCR anew, one entry per CDR3 protein. The sample consists of hundreds of thousands of distinct CDR3 sequences, about 8.1% of them appearing once. The same sample was also studied in work on yellow fever vaccine responses in identical twins.

Sequenced material: memory (CD45RO+) T cells sorted from blood. Receptors were obtained from a woman aged 18-35 years in good health.

The table lists this clonotype with many counts. V and J are TRBV20-1 and TRBJ2-1; D gene uncertain. CDR3 length: 10 residues. Looked up from germline, CDR1 is DFQATT and CDR2 is SNEGSKA (reference sequence). V lost 6 bases, J lost 4 bases, and 4 bases lay in between. CDR3 residues: CSAVYNEQFF. Written as DNA, the CDR3 is TGCAGTGCCGTTTACAATGAGCAGTTCTTC.

This clonotype was counted ten times or more. The chain uses TRBV11-2 and TRBJ2-1; perhaps TRBD2 as D (6 bases). The CDR3 sequence is 13 residues long. CDR1 is SGHAT and CDR2 is FQNNGV in the germline V gene. Deletions cut 1 base from V and 8 bases from J, with 9 bases between. CDR3 amino acids: CASSLGDLYEQFF. CDR3 bases: TGTGCCAGCAGCTTAGGGGACTTATATGAGCAGTTCTTC.

The chain uses TRBV7-9 and TRBJ2-3; D might be TRBD1 (6 bases). Germline CDR1 and CDR2: SEHNR and FQNEAQ (reference sequence). This CDR3 has 14 residues. Trimming removed 1 base from V and 5 bases from J, with 10 bases in between. The CDR3 loop is CASSLVTGIDTQYF. In DNA, the CDR3 is TGTGCCAGCAGCTTAGTTACAGGGATAGATACGCAGTATTTT.

The CDR3 protein is CASSLAAGTGNTIYF. DNA of the CDR3: TGTGCCAGCAGCTTAGCTGCAGGGACCGGAAACACCATATATTTT. V and J are TRBV7-9 and TRBJ1-3; possibly TRBD1 for D (5 bases). The V end was cut by 0 bases, the J end by 4 bases, with 10 bases between. Looked up from germline, CDR1 is SEHNR and CDR2 is FQNEAQ (reference sequence). This CDR3 is 15 amino acids long. The complete variable domain, with remaining parts taken from reference TRBV7-9 and TRBJ1-3, reads DTGVSQNPRHKITKRGQNVTFRCDPISEHNRLYWYRQTLGQGPEFLTYFQNEAQLEKSRLLSDRFSAERPKGSFSTLEIQRTEQGDSAMYLCASSLAAGTGNTIYFGEGSWLTVV.

This clonotype was counted at least ten times. The gene calls are TRBV7-9 and TRBJ2-7, with no clear D. Trimming took off 0 bases at V and 2 bases at J, with 8 bases between the two ends. CDR1 and CDR2 from the germline V gene are SEHNR and FQNEAQ (reference sequence). The CDR3 sequence is 14 residues long. The CDR3 loop reads CASSLAYRTYEQYF. DNA of the CDR3: TGTGCCAGCAGCTTAGCCTACAGAACCTACGAGCAGTACTTC.

This clonotype appeared many times. V usage is TRBV20-1 and J usage is TRBJ1-6; the D gene is possibly TRBD1 (6 bases). This CDR3 comprises 16 residues. The germline V and J ends were trimmed by 6 bases and 0 bases, with 15 bases remaining between them. CDR1 DFQATT and CDR2 SNEGSKA come from the germline V gene (reference sequence). CDR3 sequence reads: CSANSGESSYNSPLHF. DNA for the CDR3: TGCAGTGCCAACTCAGGGGAAAGCTCCTATAATTCACCCCTCCACTTT.

The chain links TRBV28 to TRBJ1-5; TRBD1 agrees at 10 bases. CDR3 length: 14 residues. The V segment lost 7 bases and the J segment 6 bases; nucleotides outside the gene matches: 6. The germline V gene has CDR1 MDHEN and CDR2 SYDVKM. CDR3 protein: CASMDRGNGQPQHF. The CDR3 DNA reads as TGTGCCAGCATGGACAGGGGGAATGGTCAGCCCCAGCATTTT.

This clonotype was observed many times. V is TRBV7-8 and J is TRBJ1-5, with D maybe TRBD1 (5 bases). This CDR3 is 13 amino acids long. Per the germline V gene, CDR1 is SGHVS and CDR2 is FQNEAQ. The V end lost 7 bases, the J end lost 7 bases, and 14 bases lay between the germline ends. As DNA, the CDR3 is TGTGCCAGCAAACGGGGGGAAGGACAGCCCCAGCATTTT. Residues: CASKRGEGQPQHF.

This chain links TRBV4-2 with TRBJ2-3; 7 nucleotides line up with TRBD2. Germline V gene sequence: CDR1 LGHNA, CDR2 YNFKEQ. V dropped 0 bases and J dropped 3; count of bases not matched to a gene: 0. This CDR3 contains 14 residues. As DNA, the CDR3 is TGTGCCAGCAGCCAAGACGGGGGGACAGATACGCAGTATTTT. It codes for CASSQDGGTDTQYF.

This clonotype was seen at least ten times. V is TRBV7-2 and J is TRBJ1-5; a possible D gene is TRBD1 (6 bases). V dropped 4 bases and J dropped 6 bases, with 10 bases sitting between them. This CDR3 has 13 residues. Germline V gene data show CDR1 as SGHTA and CDR2 as FQGNSA. CDR3 sequence (DNA): TGTGCCAGCAGCTACAGGGTGGGTCAGCCCCAGCATTTT. Protein sequence: CASSYRVGQPQHF.

This clonotype appeared many times. This chain uses TRBV5-1 with TRBJ2-2; D possibly corresponds to TRBD1 (5 bases). The germline CDR1 and CDR2 sequences are SGHRS and YFSETQ. Trimming pared 0 bases from V and 1 base from J, leaving 7 bases between. CDR3 length: 15 residues. The CDR3 region is CASSLDGQNTGELFF. CDR3 DNA: TGCGCCAGCAGCTTGGATGGACAGAACACCGGGGAGCTGTTTTTT. Full variable domain (remainder filled in from reference TRBV5-1 and TRBJ2-2): KAGVTQTPRYLIKTRGQQVTLSCSPISGHRSVSWYQQTPGQGLQFLFEYFSETQRNKGNFPGRFSGRQFSNSRSEMNVSTLELGDSALYLCASSLDGQNTGELFFGEGSRLTVL.